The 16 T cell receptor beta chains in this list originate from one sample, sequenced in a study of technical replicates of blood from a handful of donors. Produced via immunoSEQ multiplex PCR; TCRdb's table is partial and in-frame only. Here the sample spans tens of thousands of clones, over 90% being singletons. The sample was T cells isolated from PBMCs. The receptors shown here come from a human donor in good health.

CDR3 sequence: CASSRDLRYEQYF. As DNA, the CDR3 is TGTGCCAGCAGCCGGGACTTGCGCTACGAGCAGTACTTC. This chain uses TRBV2 with TRBJ2-7, with D possibly TRBD2 on 6 matching bases. The germline gives CDR1 SNHLY, CDR2 FYNNEI. Trimming left V 6 bases short and J 3 bases short, with 12 bases between. The CDR3 extends over 13 amino acids.

The chain's CDR3 is CASSQLGGPNQPQHF. The CDR3 region has the DNA TGTGCCAGCAGCCAATTAGGCGGCCCGAATCAGCCCCAGCATTTT. The chain couples TRBV16 to TRBJ1-5, with D unclear. The V end lost 1 base, the J end lost 4 bases, and 11 bases lay between the germline ends. The CDR3 has 15 residues. Germline lookup yields CDR1 KGHSY and CDR2 FQNENV.

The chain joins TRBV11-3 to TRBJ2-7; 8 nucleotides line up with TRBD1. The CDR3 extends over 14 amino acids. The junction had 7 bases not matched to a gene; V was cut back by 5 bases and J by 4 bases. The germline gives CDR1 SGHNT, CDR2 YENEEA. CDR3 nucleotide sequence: TGTGCCAGCAGCGACCCGGGACAGGAGTACGAGCAGTACTTC. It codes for CASSDPGQEYEQYF.

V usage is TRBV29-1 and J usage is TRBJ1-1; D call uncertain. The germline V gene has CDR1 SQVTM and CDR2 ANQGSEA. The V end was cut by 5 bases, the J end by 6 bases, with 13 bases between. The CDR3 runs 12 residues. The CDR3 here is CSVLQKRAEAFF. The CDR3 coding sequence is TGCAGCGTTTTGCAAAAGAGGGCTGAAGCTTTCTTT.

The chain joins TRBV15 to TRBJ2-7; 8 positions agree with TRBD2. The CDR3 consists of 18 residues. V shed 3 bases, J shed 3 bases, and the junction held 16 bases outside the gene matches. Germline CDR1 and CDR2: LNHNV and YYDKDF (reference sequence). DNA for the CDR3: TGTGCCACCAGCAGGACTAGCCCGGGACTAGAGGGATACTACGAGCAGTACTTC. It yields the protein CATSRTSPGLEGYYEQYF.

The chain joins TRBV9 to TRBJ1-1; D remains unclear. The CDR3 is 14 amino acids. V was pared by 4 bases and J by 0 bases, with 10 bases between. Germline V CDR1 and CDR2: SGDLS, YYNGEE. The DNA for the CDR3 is TGTGCCAGCAGCCCCACTCGGGTGAACACTGAAGCTTTCTTT. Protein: CASSPTRVNTEAFF.

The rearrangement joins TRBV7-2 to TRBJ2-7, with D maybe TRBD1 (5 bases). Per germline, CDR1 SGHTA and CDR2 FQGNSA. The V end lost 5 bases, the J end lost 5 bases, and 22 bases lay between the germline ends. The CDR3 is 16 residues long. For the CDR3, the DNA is TGTGCCAGCAGCCCGTCTGGGGCCCGATTCTTCCACGAGCAGTACTTC. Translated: CASSPSGARFFHEQYF.

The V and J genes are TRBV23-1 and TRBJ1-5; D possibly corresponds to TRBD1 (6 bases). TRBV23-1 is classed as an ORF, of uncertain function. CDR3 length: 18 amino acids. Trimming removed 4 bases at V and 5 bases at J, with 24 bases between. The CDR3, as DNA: TGCGCCAGCAGTCGGGGCGGCGAGACACAGGGACGTTATCAGCCCCAGCATTTT. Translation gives CASSRGGETQGRYQPQHF.

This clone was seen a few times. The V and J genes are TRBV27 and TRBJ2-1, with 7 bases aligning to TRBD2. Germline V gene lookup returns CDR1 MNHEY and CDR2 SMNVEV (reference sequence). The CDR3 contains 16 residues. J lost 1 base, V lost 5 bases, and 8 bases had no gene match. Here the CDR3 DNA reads TGTGCCAGCAGTCGATCGGGCGGGAGTTCCTACAATGAGCAGTTCTTC. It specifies CASSRSGGSSYNEQFF.

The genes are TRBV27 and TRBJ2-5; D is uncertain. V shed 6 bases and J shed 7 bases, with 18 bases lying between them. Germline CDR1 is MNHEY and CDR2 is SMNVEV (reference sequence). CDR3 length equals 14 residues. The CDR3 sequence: CASRTVPTKGTQYF. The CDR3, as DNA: TGTGCCAGCAGGACGGTTCCCACTAAAGGGACCCAGTACTTC.

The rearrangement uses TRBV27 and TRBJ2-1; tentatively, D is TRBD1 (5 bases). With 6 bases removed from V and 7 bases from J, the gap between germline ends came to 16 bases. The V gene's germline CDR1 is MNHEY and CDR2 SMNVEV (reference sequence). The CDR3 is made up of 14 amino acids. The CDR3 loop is CASSGSLRGNEQFF. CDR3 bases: TGTGCCAGCAGCGGCTCCCTTAGGGGTAATGAGCAGTTCTTC.

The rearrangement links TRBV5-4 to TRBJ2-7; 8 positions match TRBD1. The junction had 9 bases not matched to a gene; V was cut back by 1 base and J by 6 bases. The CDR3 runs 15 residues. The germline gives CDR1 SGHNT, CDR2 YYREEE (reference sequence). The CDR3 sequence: CASSLTQGALGEQYF. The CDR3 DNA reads TGTGCCAGCAGCTTGACTCAGGGGGCACTTGGCGAGCAGTACTTC.

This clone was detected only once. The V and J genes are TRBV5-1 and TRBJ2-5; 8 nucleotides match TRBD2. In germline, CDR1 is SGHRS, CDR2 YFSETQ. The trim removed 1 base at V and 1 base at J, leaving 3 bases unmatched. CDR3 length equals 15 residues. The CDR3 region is CASSLWLAGQETQYF. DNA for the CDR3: TGCGCCAGCAGCTTGTGGCTAGCGGGCCAAGAGACCCAGTACTTC.

The chain's CDR3 is CASSQGTGNAYEQYF. In DNA, the CDR3 is TGCGCCAGCAGCCAAGGGACAGGGAATGCTTACGAGCAGTACTTC. The V call is TRBV4-1, the J call TRBJ2-7, with 8 positions matching TRBD1. The CDR3 extends over 15 amino acids. CDR1 is MGHRA, CDR2 YSYEKL, per germline. V shed 1 base and J 4 bases; nucleotides not matched to a gene: 6.

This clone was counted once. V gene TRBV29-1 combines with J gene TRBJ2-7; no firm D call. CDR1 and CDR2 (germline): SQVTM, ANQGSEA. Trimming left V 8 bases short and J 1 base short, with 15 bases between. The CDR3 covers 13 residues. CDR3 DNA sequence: TGCAGCCCCCTTCTACCCTTTTCCTACGAGCAGTACTTC. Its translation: CSPLLPFSYEQYF.

CDR3 region: CASSRGRTSGFQETQYF. Here the CDR3 DNA reads TGTGCCAGCAGTAGAGGGCGGACTAGCGGTTTCCAAGAGACCCAGTACTTC. The V and J genes are TRBV27 and TRBJ2-5, with 10 positions matching TRBD2. Per germline, CDR1 MNHEY and CDR2 SMNVEV (reference sequence). V lost 5 bases to trimming and J lost 1 base; unmatched junction nucleotides: 10. The CDR3 length is 17 residues.